This entry describes one T cell receptor (beta chain). Cohort assignment relied on participant-reported clinical history. Donors in Cohort 3 who had recovered were those with two negative PCRs, healthcare professional clearance, or resolution of their symptoms. These data come from a study of blood T cell repertoires in COVID-19. Study-wide context: PBMCs, B-cell-depleted T cells, or T cells provided the cDNA or gDNA that made up the material.

Clones were sequenced by immunoSEQ multiplex PCR, and TCRdb holds only the in-frame ones, with some missing. This repertoire shows about 160,000 clones, around 87% found once; its top ten account for 6.6%. What was sequenced was PBMCs or T cells enriched from blood (not recorded which). The TCR comes from a woman aged 45 to 65 who had recovered from COVID-19.

The CDR3 DNA reads as TGTGCCAGCAGCCCGAAGGGGGGGGGAACCTACGAGCAGTACTTC. Translated, it gives CASSPKGGGTYEQYF. The chain couples TRBV7-3 to TRBJ2-7, with D possibly TRBD2 on 7 matching bases. CDR3 length equals 15 residues. CDR1 SGHTA and CDR2 FQGTGA come from the germline V gene. Trimming left V 5 bases short and J 2 bases short, with 16 bases between.